A few counts support the clone carrying this TCR beta chain. RNA, at about 0.5 to 1 ug, was reverse transcribed with random hexamers. TCRdb analysed the immunoSEQ multiplex PCR reads with MiXCR anew, one entry per CDR3 protein. Counted here are about 140,000 distinct CDR3 sequences, 94% occurring once; the ten biggest clones make up 0.075% to 0.09%. The data originate from a study of CD8 T cells in Susac syndrome. CDR1 is LNHDA and CDR2 is SQIVND in the germline V gene (reference sequence). V was trimmed by 5 bases and J by 6 bases, leaving 8 bases between them. The CDR3 has 12 amino acids. The chain joins TRBV19 to TRBJ2-1; no clear D gene. Sequenced sample: CD4+ T cells from PBMCs. This TCR came from a human donor in good health. The CDR3 region is CASSPPSNEQFF. The CDR3 DNA is TGTGCCAGTAGTCCACCCTCCAATGAGCAGTTCTTC.